This TCR beta chain is drawn from a study of cytomegalovirus exposure and HLA in healthy donors. General study results and limits: Reportedly, cytomegalovirus status was diagnosed with high sensitivity and specificity. Compared with the approximately 680-donor mean, an Asian-associated ancestry cluster reportedly had fewer N-insertions, according to a later analysis. TCR beta sequences reportedly predicted most subjects' HLA-A and HLA-B alleles accurately.

Germline V lookup: CDR1 SEHNR, CDR2 FQNEAQ (reference sequence). CDR3 size: 16 residues. Trimming removed 5 bases from V and 2 bases from J; junction bases left unmatched: 8. PCR used 60 Vbeta primers and 13 Jbeta primers. Profiling relied on immunoSEQ multiplex PCR, and the TCRdb table lists in-frame clones only, not all of them. The profile shows about 200,000 clones, more than 65% of them singletons. In the case of this clone: Its antigen is still unknown.

The sequencing input was PBMCs. V is TRBV7-9 and J is TRBJ1-5, with 8 bases that match TRBD1. This TCR was sampled from a man aged 50 or older in good health and CMV-seronegative. CDR3 bases: TGTGCCAGCAGCAGACAGGGGTACCAGGGCAATCAGCCCCAGCATTTT. It specifies CASSRQGYQGNQPQHF. The variable domain in full, completed from reference TRBV7-9 and TRBJ1-5, reads DTGVSQNPRHKITKRGQNVTFRCDPISEHNRLYWYRQTLGQGPEFLTYFQNEAQLEKSRLLSDRFSAERPKGSFSTLEIQRTEQGDSAMYLCASSRQGYQGNQPQHFGDGTRLSIL.